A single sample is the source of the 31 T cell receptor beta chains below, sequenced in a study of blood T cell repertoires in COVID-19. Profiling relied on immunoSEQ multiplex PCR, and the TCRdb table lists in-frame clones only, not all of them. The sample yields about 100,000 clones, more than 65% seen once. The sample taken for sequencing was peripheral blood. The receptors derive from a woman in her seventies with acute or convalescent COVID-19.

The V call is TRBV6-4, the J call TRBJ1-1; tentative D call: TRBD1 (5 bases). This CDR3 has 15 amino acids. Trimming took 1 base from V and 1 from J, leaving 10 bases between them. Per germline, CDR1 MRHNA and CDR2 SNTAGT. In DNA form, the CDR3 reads TGTGCCAGCAGTGACTTGGTCAGGGCGAACACTGAAGCTTTCTTT. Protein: CASSDLVRANTEAFF.

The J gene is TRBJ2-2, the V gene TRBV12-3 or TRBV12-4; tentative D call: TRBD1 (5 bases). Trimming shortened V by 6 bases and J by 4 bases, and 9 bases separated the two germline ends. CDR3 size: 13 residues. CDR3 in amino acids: CASSTGPTGELFF. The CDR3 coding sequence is TGTGCCAGCAGCACAGGCCCCACCGGGGAGCTGTTTTTT.

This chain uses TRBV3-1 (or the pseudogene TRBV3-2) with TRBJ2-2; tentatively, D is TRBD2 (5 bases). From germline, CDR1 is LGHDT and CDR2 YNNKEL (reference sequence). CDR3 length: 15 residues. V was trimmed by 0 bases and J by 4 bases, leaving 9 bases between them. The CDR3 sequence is CASSQDLGVTGELFF. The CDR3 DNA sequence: TGTGCCAGCAGCCAAGATCTCGGGGTCACCGGGGAGCTGTTTTTT.

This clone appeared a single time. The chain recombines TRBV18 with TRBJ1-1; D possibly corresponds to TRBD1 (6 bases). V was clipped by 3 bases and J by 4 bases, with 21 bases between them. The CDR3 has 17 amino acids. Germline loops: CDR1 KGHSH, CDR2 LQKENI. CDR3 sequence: CASSPQKFTGLGTEAFF. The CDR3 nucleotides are TGTGCCAGCTCACCGCAGAAATTTACAGGGTTGGGCACTGAAGCTTTCTTT.

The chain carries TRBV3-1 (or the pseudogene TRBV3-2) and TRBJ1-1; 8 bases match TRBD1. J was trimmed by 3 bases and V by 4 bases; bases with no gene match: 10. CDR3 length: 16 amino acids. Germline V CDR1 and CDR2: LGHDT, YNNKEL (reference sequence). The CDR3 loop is CASSRRGRGDHTEAFF. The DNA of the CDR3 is TGTGCCAGCAGCCGCAGGGGGCGCGGAGACCACACTGAAGCTTTCTTT.

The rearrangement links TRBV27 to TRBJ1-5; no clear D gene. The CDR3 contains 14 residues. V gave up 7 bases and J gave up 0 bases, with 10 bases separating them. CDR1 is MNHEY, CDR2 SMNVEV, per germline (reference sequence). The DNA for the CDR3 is TGTGCCAGCAATGCGGGTTATAGCAATCAGCCCCAGCATTTT. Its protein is CASNAGYSNQPQHF.

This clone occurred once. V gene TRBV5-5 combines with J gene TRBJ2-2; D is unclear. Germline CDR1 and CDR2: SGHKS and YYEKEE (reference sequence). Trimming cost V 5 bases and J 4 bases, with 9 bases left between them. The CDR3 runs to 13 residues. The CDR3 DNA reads TGTGCCAGCAGGCCGGGTCTCACCGGGGAGCTGTTTTTT. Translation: CASRPGLTGELFF. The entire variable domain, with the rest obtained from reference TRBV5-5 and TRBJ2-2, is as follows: DAGVTQSPTHLIKTRGQQVTLRCSPISGHKSVSWYQQVLGQGPQFIFQYYEKEERGRGNFPDRFSARQFPNYSSELNVNALLLGDSALYLCASRPGLTGELFFGEGSRLTVL.

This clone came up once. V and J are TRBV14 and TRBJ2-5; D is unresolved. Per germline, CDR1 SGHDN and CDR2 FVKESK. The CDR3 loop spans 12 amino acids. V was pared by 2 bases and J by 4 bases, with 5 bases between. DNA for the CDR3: TGTGCCAGCAGCCAATGGAGAGAGACCCAGTACTTC. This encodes CASSQWRETQYF.

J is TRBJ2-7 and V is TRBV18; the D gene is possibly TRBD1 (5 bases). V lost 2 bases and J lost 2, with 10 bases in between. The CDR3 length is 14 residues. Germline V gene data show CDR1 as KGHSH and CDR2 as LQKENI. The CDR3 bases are TGTGCCAGCTCACCAGAAAGACAGACCTACGAGCAGTACTTC. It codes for CASSPERQTYEQYF.

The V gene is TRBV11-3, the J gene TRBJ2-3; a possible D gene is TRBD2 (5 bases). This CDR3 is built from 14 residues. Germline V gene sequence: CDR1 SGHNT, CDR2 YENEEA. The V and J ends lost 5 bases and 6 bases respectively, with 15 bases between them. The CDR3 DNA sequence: TGTGCCAGCAGCCCGACATCTGGGAGTGATACGCAGTATTTT. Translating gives CASSPTSGSDTQYF. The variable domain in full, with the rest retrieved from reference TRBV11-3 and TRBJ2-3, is EAGVVQSPRYKIIEKKQPVAFWCNPISGHNTLYWYLQNLGQGPELLIRYENEEAVDDSQLPKDRFSAERLKGVDSTLKIQPAELGDSAVYLCASSPTSGSDTQYFGPGTRLTVL.

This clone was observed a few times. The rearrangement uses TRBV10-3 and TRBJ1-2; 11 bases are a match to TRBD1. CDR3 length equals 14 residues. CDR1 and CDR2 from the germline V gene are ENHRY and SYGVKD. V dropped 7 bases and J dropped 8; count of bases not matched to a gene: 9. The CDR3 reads CAITPRDRGDGYTF. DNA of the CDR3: TGTGCCATCACTCCCCGGGACAGGGGGGACGGCTACACCTTC.

The CDR3: CASSQGGLLDTDTQYF. The CDR3 bases are TGTGCCAGCAGCCAAGGTGGGCTATTAGACACAGATACGCAGTATTTT. V usage is TRBV3-1 (or the pseudogene TRBV3-2) and J usage is TRBJ2-3; D gene ambiguous. V was trimmed by 1 base and J by 2 bases, leaving 13 bases between them. Germline V gene data show CDR1 as LGHDT and CDR2 as YNNKEL (reference sequence). This CDR3 is built from 16 residues.

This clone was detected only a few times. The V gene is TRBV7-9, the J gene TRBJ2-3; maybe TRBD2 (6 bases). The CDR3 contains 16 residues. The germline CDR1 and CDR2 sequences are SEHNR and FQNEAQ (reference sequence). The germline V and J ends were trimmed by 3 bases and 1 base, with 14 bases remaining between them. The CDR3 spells CASSFLAGRGTDTQYF. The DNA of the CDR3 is TGTGCCAGCAGCTTCCTCGCGGGACGGGGCACAGATACGCAGTATTTT.

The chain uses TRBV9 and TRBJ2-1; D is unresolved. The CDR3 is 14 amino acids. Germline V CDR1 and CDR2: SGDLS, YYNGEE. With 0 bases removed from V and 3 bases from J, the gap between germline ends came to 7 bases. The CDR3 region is CASSVDSFYNEQFF. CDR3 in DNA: TGTGCCAGCAGCGTAGATAGCTTCTACAATGAGCAGTTCTTC.

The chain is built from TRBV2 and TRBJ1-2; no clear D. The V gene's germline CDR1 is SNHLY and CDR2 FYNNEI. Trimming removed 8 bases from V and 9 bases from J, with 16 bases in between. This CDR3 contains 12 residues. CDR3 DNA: TGTGCCAGCCCTTTTGAGGGTACTCGCTACACCTTC. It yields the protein CASPFEGTRYTF.

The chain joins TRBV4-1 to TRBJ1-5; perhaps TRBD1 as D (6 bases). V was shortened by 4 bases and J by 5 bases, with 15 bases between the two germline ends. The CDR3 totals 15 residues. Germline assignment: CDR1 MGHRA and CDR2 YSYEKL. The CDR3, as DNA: TGCGCCAGCAGCCCCAAGGGGGAGGGGTATCAGCCCCAGCATTTT. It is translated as CASSPKGEGYQPQHF.

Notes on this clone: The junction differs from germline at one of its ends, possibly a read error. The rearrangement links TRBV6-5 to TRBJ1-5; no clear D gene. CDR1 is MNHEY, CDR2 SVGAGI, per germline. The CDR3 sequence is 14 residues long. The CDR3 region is CASSYSASNQPQHF. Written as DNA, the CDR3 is TGTGCCAGCAGCTACTCGGCCAGTAATCAGCCCCAGCATTTT.

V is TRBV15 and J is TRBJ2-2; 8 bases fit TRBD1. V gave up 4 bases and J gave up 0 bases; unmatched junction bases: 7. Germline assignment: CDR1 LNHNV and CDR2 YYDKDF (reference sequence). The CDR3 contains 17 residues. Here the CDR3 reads CATSTQTGASNTGELFF. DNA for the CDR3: TGTGCCACCAGCACCCAGACAGGGGCCTCGAACACCGGGGAGCTGTTTTTT.

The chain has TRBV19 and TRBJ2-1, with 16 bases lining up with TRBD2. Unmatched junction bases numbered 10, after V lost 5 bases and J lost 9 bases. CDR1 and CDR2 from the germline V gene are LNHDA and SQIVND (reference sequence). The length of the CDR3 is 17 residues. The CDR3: CASSRGGTSGGAGEQFF. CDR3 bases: TGTGCCAGTAGTCGGGGTGGGACTAGCGGGGGGGCCGGTGAGCAGTTCTTC. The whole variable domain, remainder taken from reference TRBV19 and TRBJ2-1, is DGGITQSPKYLFRKEGQNVTLSCEQNLNHDAMYWYRQDPGQGLRLIYYSQIVNDFQKGDIAEGYSVSREKKESFPLTVTSAQKNPTAFYLCASSRGGTSGGAGEQFFGPGTRLTVL.

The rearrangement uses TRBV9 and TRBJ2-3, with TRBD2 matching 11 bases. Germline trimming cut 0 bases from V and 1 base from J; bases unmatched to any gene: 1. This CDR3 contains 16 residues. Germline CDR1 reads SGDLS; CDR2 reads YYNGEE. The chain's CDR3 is CASSVGLAGRTDTQYF. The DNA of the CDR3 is TGTGCCAGCAGCGTAGGACTAGCGGGGCGCACAGATACGCAGTATTTT.

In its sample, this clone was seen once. The CDR3 loop is CASKHPGRANYGYTF. CDR3 nucleotide sequence: TGTGCCAGTAAGCATCCGGGCAGGGCTAACTATGGCTACACCTTC. V is TRBV19 and J is TRBJ1-2, with D possibly TRBD1 on 5 matching bases. The CDR3 totals 15 residues. CDR1 is LNHDA and CDR2 is SQIVND in the germline V gene (reference sequence). V was shortened by 7 bases and J by 0 bases, with 15 bases between the two germline ends.

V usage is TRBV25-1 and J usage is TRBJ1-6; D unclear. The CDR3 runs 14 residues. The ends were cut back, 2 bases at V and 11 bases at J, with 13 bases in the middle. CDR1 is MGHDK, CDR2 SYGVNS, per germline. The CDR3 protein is CASSESVGSTPLHF. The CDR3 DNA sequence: TGTGCCAGCAGTGAAAGTGTGGGGAGTACACCCCTCCACTTT.

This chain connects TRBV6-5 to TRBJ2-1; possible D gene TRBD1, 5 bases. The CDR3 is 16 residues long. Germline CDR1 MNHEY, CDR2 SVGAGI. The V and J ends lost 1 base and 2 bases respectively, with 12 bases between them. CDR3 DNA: TGTGCCAGCAGTTACTTTGACAGTATAACCTACAATGAGCAGTTCTTC. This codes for CASSYFDSITYNEQFF.

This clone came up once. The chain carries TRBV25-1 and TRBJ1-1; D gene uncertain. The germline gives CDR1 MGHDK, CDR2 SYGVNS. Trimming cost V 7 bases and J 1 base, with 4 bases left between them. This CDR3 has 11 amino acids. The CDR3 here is CASTKNTEAFF. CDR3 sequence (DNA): TGTGCCAGCACTAAGAACACTGAAGCTTTCTTT.

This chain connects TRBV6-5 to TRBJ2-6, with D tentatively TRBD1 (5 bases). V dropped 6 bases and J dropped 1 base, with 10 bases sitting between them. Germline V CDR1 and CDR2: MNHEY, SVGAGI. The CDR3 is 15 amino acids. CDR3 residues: CASSHTGSGANVLTF. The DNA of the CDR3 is TGTGCCAGCAGCCATACAGGATCTGGGGCCAACGTCCTGACTTTC.

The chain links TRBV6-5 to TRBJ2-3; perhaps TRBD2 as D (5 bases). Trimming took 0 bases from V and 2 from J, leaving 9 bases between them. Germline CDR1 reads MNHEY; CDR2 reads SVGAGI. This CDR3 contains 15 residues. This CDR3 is CASSYSLAATDTQYF. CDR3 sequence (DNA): TGTGCCAGCAGTTACTCGCTAGCCGCCACAGATACGCAGTATTTT.

CDR3: CASSQDRSEGELHNSYEQYV. In nucleotides, the CDR3 is TGTGCCAGCAGCCAAGATCGATCCGAGGGGGAACTACACAATTCCTACGAGCAGTACGTC. This chain uses TRBV3-1 (or the pseudogene TRBV3-2) with TRBJ2-7; maybe TRBD1 (6 bases). The germline CDR1 and CDR2 sequences are LGHDT and YNNKEL (reference sequence). The ends were cut back, 0 bases at V and 1 base at J, with 25 bases in the middle. This CDR3 comprises 20 residues.

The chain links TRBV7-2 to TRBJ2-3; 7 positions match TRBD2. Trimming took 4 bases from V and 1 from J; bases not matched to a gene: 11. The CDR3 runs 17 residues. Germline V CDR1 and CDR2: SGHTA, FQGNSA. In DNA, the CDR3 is TGTGCCAGCAGCTCCACTTTTGGGGCGGGGGGCACAGATACGCAGTATTTT. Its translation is CASSSTFGAGGTDTQYF.

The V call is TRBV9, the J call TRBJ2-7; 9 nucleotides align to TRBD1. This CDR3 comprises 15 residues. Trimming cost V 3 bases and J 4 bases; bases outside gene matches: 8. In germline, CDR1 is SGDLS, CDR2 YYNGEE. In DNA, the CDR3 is TGTGCCAGCAGCGAACGGGACAGGGCCCTATACGAGCAGTACTTC. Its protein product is CASSERDRALYEQYF.

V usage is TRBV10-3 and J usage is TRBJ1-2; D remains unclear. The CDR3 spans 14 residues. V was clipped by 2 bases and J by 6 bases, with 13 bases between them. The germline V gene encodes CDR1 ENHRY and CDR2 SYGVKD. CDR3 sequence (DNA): TGTGCCATCAGTGAGCTTTACGTGGGAGATGGCTACACCTTC. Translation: CAISELYVGDGYTF.

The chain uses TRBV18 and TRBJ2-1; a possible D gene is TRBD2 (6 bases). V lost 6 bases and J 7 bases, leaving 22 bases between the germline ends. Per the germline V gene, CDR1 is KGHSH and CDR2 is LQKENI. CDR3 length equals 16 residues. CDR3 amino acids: CASSLSLVGGGNEQFF. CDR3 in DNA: TGTGCCAGCTCCCTATCATTAGTCGGGGGTGGAAATGAGCAGTTCTTC. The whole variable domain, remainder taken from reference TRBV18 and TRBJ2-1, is NAGVMQNPRHLVRRRGQEARLRCSPMKGHSHVYWYRQLPEEGLKFMVYLQKENIIDESGMPKERFSAEFPKEGPSILRIQQVVRGDSAAYFCASSLSLVGGGNEQFFGPGTRLTVL.